This T cell receptor beta chain came from a study of blood T cell repertoires in COVID-19. The wider study: COVID-19 samples, acute and convalescent, were from the United States, Italy and Spain. From T cells, B-cell-depleted T cells, or PBMCs came the material, which was cDNA or gDNA.

Authors' methods: Amplification of reference gene primers provided the estimated nucleated cell counts. The method was immunoSEQ multiplex PCR; TCRdb's version includes in-frame clones alone and lacks a portion of them. Clonal size and the V and J genes are those of that table, whereas D and trimming came from the DNA. The sample lists around 250,000 clones, roughly 85% seen once, with about 3.2% in the top ten. CDR1 is SGHNT and CDR2 is YYREEE in the germline V gene (reference sequence). The CDR3 consists of 13 residues. V was cut by 5 bases and J by 4 bases, with 11 bases left in between. The chain joins TRBV5-4 to TRBJ2-3; weak D call: TRBD1 (6 bases). Sequencing input: peripheral blood. The receptor was derived from a woman aged 18-29 years with acute or convalescent COVID-19. For the CDR3, the DNA is TGTGCCAGCAGTTTCACAGGGTCAGATACGCAGTATTTT. This encodes CASSFTGSDTQYF.